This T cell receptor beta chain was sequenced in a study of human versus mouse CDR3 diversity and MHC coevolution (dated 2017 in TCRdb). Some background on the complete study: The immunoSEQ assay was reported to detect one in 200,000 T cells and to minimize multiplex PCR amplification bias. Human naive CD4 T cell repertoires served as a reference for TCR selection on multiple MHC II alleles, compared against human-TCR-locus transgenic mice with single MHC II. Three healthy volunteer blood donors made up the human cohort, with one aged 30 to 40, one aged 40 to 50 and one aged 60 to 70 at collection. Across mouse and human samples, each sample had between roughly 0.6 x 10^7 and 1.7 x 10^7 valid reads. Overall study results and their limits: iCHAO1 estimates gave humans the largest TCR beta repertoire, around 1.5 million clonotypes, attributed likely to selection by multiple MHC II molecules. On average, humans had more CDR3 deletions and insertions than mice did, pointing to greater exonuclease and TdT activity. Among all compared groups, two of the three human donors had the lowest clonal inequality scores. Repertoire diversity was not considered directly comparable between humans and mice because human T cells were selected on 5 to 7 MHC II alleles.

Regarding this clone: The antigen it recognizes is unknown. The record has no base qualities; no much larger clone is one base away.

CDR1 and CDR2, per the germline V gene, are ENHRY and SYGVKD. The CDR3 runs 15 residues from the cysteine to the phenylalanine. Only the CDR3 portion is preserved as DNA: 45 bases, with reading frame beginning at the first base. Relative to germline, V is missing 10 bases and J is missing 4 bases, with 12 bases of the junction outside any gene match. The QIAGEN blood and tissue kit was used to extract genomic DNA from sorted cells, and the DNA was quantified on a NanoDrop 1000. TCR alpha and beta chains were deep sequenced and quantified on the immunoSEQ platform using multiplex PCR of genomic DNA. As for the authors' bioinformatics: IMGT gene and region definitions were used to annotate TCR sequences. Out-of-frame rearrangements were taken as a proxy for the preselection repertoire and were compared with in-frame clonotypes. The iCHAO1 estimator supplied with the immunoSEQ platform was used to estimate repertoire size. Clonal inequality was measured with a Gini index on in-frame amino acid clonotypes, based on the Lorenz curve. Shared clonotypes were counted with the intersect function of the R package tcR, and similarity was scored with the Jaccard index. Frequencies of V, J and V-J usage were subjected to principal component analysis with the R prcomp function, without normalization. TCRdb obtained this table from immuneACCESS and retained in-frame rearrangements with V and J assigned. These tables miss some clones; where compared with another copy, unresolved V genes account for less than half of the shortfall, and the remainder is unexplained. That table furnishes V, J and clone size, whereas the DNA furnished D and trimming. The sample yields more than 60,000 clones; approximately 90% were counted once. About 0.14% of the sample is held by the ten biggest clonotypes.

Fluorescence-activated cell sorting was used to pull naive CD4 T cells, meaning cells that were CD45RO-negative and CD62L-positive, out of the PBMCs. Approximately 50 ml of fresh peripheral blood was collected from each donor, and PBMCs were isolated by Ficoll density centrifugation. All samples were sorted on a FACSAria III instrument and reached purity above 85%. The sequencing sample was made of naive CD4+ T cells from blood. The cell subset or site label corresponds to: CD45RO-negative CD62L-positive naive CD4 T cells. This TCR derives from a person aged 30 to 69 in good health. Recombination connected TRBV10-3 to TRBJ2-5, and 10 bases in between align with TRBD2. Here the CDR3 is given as CATGASGRATETQYF. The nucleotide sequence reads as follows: TGTGCCACCGGGGCAAGCGGGAGGGCAACAGAGACCCAGTACTTC.